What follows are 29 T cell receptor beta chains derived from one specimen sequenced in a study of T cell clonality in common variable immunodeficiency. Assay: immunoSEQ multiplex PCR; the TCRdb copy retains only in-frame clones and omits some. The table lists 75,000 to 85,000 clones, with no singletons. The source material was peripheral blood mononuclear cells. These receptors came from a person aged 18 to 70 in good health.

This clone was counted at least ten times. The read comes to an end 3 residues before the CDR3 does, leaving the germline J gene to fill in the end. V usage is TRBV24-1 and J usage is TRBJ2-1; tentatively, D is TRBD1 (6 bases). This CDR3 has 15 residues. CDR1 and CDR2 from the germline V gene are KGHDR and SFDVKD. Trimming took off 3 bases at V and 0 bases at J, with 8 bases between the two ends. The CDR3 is CATSDVTGSYNEQFF. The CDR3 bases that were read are TGTGCCACCAGTGATGTGACAGGCTCCTACAATGAG.

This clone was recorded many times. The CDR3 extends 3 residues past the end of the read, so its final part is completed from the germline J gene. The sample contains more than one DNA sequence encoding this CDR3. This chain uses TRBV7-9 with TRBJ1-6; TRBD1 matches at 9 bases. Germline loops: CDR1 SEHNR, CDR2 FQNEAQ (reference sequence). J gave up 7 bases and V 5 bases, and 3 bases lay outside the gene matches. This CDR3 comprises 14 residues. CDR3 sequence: CASSLDRGNSPLHF. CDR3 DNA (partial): TGTGCCAGCAGCCTAGACAGGGGGAATTCACCC. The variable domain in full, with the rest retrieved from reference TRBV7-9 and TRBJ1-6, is DTGVSQNPRHKITKRGQNVTFRCDPISEHNRLYWYRQTLGQGPEFLTYFQNEAQLEKSRLLSDRFSAERPKGSFSTLEIQRTEQGDSAMYLCASSLDRGNSPLHFGNGTRLTVT.

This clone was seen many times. The sequenced part of the CDR3 DNA is TGCGCCAGCAGCCCCTATGGGACAGCCACAGATACG. Its protein is CASSPYGTATDT. In full, the CDR3 is CASSPYGTATDTQYF. The chain recombines TRBV5-1 with TRBJ2-3, with 7 bases fitting TRBD1. The missing CDR3 end, 3 residues past where the read stops, is filled in from the germline J gene. Trimming took 4 bases from V and 2 from J; bases not matched to a gene: 7. The V gene's germline CDR1 is SGHRS and CDR2 YFSETQ. CDR3 length: 15 amino acids. The whole variable domain, remainder taken from reference TRBV5-1 and TRBJ2-3, is KAGVTQTPRYLIKTRGQQVTLSCSPISGHRSVSWYQQTPGQGLQFLFEYFSETQRNKGNFPGRFSGRQFSNSRSEMNVSTLELGDSALYLCASSPYGTATDTQYFGPGTRLTVL.

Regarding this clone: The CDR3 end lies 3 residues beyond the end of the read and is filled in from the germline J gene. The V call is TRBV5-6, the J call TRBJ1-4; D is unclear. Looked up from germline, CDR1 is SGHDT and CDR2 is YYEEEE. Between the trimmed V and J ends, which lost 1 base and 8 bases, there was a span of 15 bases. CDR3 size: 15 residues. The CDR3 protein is CASSLIEGQREKLFF. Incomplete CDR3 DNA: TGTGCCAGCAGCTTGATCGAGGGCCAGAGGGAAAAA. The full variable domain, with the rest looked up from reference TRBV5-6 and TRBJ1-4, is DAGVTQSPTHLIKTRGQQVTLRCSPKSGHDTVSWYQQALGQGPQFIFQYYEEEERQRGNFPDRFSGHQFPNYSSELNVNALLLGDSALYLCASSLIEGQREKLFFGSGTQLSVL.

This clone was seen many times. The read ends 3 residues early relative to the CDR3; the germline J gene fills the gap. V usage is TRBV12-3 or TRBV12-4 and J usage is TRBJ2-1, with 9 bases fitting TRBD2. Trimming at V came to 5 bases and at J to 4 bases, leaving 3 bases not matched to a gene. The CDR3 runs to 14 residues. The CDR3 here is CASSLTSGYNEQFF. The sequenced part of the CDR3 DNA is TGTGCCAGCAGTCTGACTAGCGGATACAATGAG.

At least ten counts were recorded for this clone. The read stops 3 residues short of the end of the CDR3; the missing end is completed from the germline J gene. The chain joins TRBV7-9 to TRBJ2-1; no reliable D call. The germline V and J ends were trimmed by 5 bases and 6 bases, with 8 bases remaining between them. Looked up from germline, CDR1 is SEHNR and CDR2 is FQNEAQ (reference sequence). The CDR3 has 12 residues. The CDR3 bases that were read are TGTGCCAGCAGCGATGAGGTCAATGAG. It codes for CASSDEVNE. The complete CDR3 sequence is CASSDEVNEQFF. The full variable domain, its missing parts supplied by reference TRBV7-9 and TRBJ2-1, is DTGVSQNPRHKITKRGQNVTFRCDPISEHNRLYWYRQTLGQGPEFLTYFQNEAQLEKSRLLSDRFSAERPKGSFSTLEIQRTEQGDSAMYLCASSDEVNEQFFGPGTRLTVL.

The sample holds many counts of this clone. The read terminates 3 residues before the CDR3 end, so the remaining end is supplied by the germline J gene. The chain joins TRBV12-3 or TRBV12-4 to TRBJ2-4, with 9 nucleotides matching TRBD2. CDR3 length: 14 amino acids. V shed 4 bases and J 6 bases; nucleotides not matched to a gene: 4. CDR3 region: CASSYSSGINIQYF. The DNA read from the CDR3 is TGTGCCAGCAGTTACTCTAGCGGGATAAACATT.

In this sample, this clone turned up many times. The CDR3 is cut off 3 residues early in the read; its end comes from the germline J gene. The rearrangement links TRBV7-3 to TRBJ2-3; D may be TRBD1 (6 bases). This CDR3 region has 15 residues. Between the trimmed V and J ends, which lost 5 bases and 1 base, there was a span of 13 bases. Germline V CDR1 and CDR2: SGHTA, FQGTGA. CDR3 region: CASSALTGGTDTQYF. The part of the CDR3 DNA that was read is TGTGCCAGCAGCGCCCTGACAGGAGGCACAGATACG.

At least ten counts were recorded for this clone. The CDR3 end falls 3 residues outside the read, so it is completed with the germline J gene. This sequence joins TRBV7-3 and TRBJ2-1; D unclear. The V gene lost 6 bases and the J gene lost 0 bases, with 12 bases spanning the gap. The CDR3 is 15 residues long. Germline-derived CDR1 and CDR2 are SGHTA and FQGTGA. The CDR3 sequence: CASSPSASSYNEQFF. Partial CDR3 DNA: TGTGCCAGCAGTCCCAGCGCCAGCTCCTACAATGAG.

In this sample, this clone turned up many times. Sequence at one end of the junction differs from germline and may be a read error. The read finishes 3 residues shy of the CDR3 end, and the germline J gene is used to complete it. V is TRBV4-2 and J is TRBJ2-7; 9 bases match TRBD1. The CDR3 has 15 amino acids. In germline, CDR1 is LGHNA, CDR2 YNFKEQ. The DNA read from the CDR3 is TGCGCCAGCAGCCAAGAGACGGGACAGGGCTTCGAG. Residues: CASSQETGQGFE. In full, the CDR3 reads CASSQETGQGFEQYF.

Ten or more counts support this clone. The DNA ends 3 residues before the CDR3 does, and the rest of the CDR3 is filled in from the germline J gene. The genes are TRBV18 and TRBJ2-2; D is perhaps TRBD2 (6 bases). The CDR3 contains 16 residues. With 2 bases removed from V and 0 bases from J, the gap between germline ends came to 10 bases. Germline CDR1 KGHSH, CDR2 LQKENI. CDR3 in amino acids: CASSPSGGANTGELFF. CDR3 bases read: TGTGCCAGCTCACCATCGGGCGGGGCGAACACCGGGGAG. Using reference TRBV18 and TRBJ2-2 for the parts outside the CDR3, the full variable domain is NAGVMQNPRHLVRRRGQEARLRCSPMKGHSHVYWYRQLPEEGLKFMVYLQKENIIDESGMPKERFSAEFPKEGPSILRIQQVVRGDSAAYFCASSPSGGANTGELFFGEGSRLTVL.

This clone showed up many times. Partial CDR3 DNA: TGCGCCAGCAGTGACCGAAGGAGCGATTCACCC. Translation: CASSDRRSDSP. The full-length CDR3 reads as CASSDRRSDSPLHF. V gene TRBV10-1 combines with J gene TRBJ1-6; D uncertain. The CDR3 end is not reached by the read, which stops 3 residues before it; the germline J gene fills it in. CDR3 length: 14 amino acids. V was pared by 3 bases and J by 8 bases, with 11 bases between. Per the germline V gene, CDR1 is WNHNN and CDR2 is SYGVQD (reference sequence).

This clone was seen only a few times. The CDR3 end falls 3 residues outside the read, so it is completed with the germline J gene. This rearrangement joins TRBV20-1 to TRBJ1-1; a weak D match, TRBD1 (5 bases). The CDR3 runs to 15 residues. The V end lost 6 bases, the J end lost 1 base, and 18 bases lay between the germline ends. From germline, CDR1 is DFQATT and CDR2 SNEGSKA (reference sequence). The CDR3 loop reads CSAKRGETGNTEAFF. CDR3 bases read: TGCAGTGCCAAGAGGGGCGAAACAGGGAACACTGAA.

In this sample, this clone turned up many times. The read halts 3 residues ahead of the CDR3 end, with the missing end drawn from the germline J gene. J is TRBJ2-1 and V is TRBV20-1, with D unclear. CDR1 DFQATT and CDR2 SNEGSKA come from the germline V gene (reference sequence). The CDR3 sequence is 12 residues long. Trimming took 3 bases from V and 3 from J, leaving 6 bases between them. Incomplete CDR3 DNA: TGCAGTGCTAGTACAGACTACAATGAG. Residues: CSASTDYNE. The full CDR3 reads CSASTDYNEQFF.

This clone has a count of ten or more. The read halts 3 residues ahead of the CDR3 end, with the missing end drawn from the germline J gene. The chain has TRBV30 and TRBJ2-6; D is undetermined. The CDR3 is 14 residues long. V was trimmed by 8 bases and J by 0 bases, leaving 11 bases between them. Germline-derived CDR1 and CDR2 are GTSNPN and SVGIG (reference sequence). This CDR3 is CATIQSSGANVLTF. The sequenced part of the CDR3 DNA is TGTGCCACCATACAGAGCTCTGGGGCCAACGTC.

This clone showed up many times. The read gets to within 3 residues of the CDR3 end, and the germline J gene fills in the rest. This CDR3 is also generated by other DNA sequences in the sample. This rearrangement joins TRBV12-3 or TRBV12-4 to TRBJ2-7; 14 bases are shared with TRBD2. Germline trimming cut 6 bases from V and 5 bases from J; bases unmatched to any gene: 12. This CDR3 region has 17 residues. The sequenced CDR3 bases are TGTGCCAGCAGCACGACACAGGGACTAGCGGGAGTCAACGAG. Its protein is CASSTTQGLAGVNE. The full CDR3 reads CASSTTQGLAGVNEQYF.

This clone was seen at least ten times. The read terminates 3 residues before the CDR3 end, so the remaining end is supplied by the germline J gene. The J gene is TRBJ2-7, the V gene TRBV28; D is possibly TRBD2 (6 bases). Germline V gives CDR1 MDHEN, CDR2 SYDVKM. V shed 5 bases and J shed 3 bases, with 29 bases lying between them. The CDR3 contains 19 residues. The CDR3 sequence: CASSLRGVASLDIIYEQYF. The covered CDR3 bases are TGTGCCAGCAGTCTACGCGGGGTGGCTAGCTTAGACATAATCTACGAG.

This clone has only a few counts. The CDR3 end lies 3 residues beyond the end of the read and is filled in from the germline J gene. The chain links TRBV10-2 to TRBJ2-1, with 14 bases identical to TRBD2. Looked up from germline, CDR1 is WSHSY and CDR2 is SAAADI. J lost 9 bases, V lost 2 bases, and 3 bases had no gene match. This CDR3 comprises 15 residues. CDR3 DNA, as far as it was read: TGCGCCAGCAGTGAGACCGGGACTAGCGGGAGTGAG. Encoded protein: CASSETGTSGSE. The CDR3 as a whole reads CASSETGTSGSEQFF.

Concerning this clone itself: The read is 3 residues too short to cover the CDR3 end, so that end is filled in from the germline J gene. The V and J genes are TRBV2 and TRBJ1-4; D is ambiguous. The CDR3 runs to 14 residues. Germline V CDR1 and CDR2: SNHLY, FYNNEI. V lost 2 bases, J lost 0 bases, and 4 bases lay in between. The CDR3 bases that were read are TGTGCCAGCAGTGAATCTGCAACTAATGAAAAA. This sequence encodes CASSESATNEK. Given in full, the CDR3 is CASSESATNEKLFF. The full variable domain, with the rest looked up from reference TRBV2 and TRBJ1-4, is EPEVTQTPSHQVTQMGQEVILRCVPISNHLYFYWYRQILGQKVEFLVSFYNNEISEKSEIFDDQFSVERPDGSNFTLKIRSTKLEDSAMYFCASSESATNEKLFFGSGTQLSVL.

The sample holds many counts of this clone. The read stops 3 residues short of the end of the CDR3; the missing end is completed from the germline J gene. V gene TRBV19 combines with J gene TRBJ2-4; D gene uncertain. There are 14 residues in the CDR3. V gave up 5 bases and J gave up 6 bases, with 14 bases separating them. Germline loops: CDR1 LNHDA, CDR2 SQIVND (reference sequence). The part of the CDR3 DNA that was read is TGTGCCAGTAGTTTCCGGGTCGCCGGAAACATT. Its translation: CASSFRVAGNI. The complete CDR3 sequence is CASSFRVAGNIQYF.

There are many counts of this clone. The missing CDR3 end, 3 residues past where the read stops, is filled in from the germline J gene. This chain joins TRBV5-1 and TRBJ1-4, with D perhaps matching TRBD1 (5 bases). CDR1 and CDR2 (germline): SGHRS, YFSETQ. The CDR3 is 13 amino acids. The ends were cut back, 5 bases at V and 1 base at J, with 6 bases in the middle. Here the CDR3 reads CASRRGTNEKLFF. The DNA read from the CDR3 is TGCGCCAGCAGAAGGGGAACTAATGAAAAA.

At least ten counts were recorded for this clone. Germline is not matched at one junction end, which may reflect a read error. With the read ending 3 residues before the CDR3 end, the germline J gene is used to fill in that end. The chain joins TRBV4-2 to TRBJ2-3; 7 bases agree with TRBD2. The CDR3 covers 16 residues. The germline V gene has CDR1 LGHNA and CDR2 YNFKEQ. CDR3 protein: CASSQEGGSRADTQYF. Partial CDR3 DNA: TGCGCCAGCAGCCAAGAAGGCGGGAGCCGCGCAGATACG.

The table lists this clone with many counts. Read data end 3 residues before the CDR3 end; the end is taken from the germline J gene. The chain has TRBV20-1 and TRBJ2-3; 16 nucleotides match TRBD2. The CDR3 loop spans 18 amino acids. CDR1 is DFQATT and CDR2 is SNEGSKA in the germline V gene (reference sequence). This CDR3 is CSATGLAGGQGSKGTQYF. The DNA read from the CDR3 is TGCAGTGCTACGGGACTAGCGGGAGGGCAGGGCTCAAAGGGCACG.

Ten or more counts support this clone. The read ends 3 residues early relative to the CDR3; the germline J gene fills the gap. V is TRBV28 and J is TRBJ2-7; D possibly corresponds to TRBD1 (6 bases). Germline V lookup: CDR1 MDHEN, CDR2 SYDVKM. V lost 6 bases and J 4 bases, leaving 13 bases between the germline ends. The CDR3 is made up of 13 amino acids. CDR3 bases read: TGTGCCAGCAGCTCGGACAGTCGGTACGAG. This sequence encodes CASSSDSRYE. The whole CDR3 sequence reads CASSSDSRYEQYF.

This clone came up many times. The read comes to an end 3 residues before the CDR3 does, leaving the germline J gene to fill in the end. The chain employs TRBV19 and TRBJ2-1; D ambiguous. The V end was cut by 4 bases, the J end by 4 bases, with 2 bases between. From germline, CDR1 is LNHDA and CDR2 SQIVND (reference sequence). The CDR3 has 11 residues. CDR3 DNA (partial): TGTGCCAGTAGTACGTACAATGAG. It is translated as CASSTYNE. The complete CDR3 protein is CASSTYNEQFF.

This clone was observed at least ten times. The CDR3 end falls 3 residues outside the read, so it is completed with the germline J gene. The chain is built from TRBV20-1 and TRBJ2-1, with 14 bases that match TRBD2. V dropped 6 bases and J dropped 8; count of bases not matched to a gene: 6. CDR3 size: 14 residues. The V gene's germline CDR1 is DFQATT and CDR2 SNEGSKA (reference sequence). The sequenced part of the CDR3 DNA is TGCAGTGCGCGGACTAGCGGGAGGAAGGATGAG. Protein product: CSARTSGRKDE. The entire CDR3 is CSARTSGRKDEQFF.

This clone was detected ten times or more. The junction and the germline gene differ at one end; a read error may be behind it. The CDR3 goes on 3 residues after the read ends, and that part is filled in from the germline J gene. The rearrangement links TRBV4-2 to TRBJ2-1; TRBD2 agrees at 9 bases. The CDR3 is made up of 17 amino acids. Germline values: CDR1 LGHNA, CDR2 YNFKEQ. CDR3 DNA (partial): TGCGCCAGCAGCCAAGACCCGGGACTAGCTTCCTACAATGAG. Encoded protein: CASSQDPGLASYNE. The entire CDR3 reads CASSQDPGLASYNEQFF.

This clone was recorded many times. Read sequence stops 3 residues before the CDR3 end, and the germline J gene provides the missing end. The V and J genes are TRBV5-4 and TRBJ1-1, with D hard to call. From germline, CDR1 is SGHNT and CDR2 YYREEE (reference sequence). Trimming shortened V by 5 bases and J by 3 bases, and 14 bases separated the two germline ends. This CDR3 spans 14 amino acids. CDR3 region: CASREQRGYTEAFF. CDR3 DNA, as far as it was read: TGTGCCAGCAGAGAACAAAGAGGGTACACTGAA.

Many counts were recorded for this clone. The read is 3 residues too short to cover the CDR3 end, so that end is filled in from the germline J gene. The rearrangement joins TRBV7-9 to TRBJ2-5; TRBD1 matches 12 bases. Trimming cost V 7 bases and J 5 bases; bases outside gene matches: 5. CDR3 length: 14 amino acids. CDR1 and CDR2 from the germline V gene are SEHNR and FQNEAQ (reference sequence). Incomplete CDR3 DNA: TGTGCCAGCACGGGACAGGGGGCGTGGGAGACC. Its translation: CASTGQGAWET. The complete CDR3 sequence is CASTGQGAWETQYF.